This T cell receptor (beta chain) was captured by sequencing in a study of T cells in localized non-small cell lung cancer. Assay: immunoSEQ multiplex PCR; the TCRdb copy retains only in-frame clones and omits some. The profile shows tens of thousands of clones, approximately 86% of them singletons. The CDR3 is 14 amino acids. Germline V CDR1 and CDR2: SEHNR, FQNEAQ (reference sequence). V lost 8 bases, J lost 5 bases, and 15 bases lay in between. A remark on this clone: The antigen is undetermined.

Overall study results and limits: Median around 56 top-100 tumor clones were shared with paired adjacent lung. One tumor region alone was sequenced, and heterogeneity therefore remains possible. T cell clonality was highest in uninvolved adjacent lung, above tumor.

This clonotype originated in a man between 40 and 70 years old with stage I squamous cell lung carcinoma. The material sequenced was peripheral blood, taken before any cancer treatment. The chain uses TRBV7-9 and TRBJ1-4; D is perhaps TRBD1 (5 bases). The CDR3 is CASALSGGNEKLFF. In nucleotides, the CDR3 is TGTGCCAGCGCCCTCAGTGGGGGAAATGAAAAACTGTTTTTT.